The entry below describes one TCR beta chain. The sample is drawn from a study of T-cell reconstitution after alpha-beta-depleted transplantation in children. Trimming at V came to 6 bases and at J to 5 bases, leaving 7 bases not matched to a gene. Looked up from germline, CDR1 is MGHDK and CDR2 is SYGVNS. The CDR3 extends over 14 amino acids. Using unique molecular identifiers, the investigators prepared the TCRbeta library. From the PCR reads, TCRdb called clonotypes with MiXCR, one entry per CDR3 protein. The sample has about 410,000 distinct CDR3 sequences, roughly 22% seen once. The specimen was PBMCs from the stem cell graft donor, collected from the stem cell graft. This receptor was identified in a human donor who donated a stem cell graft to a child with acute myeloid leukemia. This chain links TRBV25-1 with TRBJ2-5; TRBD1 agrees at 9 bases. The CDR3 nucleotides read TGTGCCAGCAGCCCACAGGGGGCGGGGGAGACCCAGTACTTC. Translation gives CASSPQGAGETQYF.